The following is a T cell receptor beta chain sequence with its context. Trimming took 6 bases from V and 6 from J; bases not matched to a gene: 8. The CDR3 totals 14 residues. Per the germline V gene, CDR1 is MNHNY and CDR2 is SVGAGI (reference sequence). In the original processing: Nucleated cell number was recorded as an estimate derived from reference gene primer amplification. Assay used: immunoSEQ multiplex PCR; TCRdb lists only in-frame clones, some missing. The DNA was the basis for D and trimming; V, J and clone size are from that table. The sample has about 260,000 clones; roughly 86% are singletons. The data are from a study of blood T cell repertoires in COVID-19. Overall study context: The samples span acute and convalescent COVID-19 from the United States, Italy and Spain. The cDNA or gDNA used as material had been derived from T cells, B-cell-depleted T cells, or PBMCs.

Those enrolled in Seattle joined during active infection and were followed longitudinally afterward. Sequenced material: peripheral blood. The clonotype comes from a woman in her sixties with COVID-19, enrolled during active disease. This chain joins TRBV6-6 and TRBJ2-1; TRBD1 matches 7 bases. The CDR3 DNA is TGTGCCAGCAGCCGACAGGGTGGCTCCAATGAGCAGTTCTTC. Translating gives CASSRQGGSNEQFF.